This TCR beta chain was documented in a study of blood T cells in healthy people across ages (dated by TCRdb to between 2015 and 2016). Looking at the study overall: In model experiments, template switching captured roughly one uniquely barcoded TCR beta cDNA molecule for every two T cells. The study analyzed two additional independent replicas of 1 million unique cDNA reads from the same blood draw for two donors, one aged 18 to 30 and one aged 80 or older. Age-related changes in TCR beta repertoire diversity were measured in the study by deep sequencing normalized with unique cDNA molecular identifiers. The donors were split into four age groups: young (average about 15 years), middle-aged (around 40), aged (over 55) and long-lived (approximately 89). Donors of different ages were randomly distributed across sequencing lanes to avoid experimental bias.

Beyond this particular receptor, the publication reports: Because the CMV infection status of the donors was unknown, age-related changes in expanded clonotypes may potentially have been confounded. There was a strong correlation between observed TCR beta diversity and the percentage of naive T cells measured by flow cytometry. Total diversity estimates from one million sequenced T cells were considered lower bounds and underestimates. The long-lived group showed more naive CD4+ T cells, fewer expanded clones and increased TCR diversity than the aged group, suggesting age selection. Conclusive comparison of naive and antigen-experienced compartments was prevented by the profiling of bulk unsorted PBMCs. As age increased, observed TCR beta diversity per million T cells dropped in a roughly linear way, and a significant reduction was already evident by age around 41.

The donors were roughly 39 Caucasian individuals from Russia, aged roughly 6 to 90 years, who were systemically healthy. Each donor gave around 9.9 milliliters of peripheral blood, collected into EDTA-treated Vacutainer tubes. Ficoll-Paque density-gradient centrifugation was used to isolate PBMCs, with at least 7 million per sample. Trizol reagent was used to extract total RNA from PBMCs, with at least 5.5 micrograms per sample. For every donor, flow cytometry on a PBMC aliquot measured the percentage of naive CD45RAhigh/CD27high T cells. Turning to this clonotype: There is no known antigen for this receptor. Per-base qualities were not stored, and no clone one base away is much larger.

V is cut by 5 bases and J by 1 base, and the space between the germline ends is 18 bases. CDR1 and CDR2 are drawn from the germline V gene: MGHDK, SYGVNS. From its cysteine to its phenylalanine, the CDR3 spans 17 amino acids. Only the CDR3 part of the read is kept: 51 bases, read in frame from the first base. Library preparation was by 5' RACE. Sequenced on an Illumina HiSeq 2500. A second PCR of roughly 7 to 11 cycles was performed with a sample-barcoded 5' primer and a J-beta primer mix. A unique molecular identifier was introduced onto each TCR beta cDNA molecule by a template-switch 5' adaptor carrying 12 random nucleotides. Each sample yielded at least 2.5 million CDR3-containing paired-end reads. The Mint cDNA synthesis kit, primed by a TRBC-specific oligonucleotide, was used to synthesize first-strand cDNA from all RNA. Following uracil-DNA glycosylase treatment, all cDNA underwent a first 18-cycle PCR with the universal primers M1SS and BC2_uni_R. The paper's data handling went like this. Each sample was normalized by randomly selecting 1 million high-quality reads, each carrying a distinct molecular identifier. Reads with shared molecular identifiers were discarded instead of being binned into consensus sequences. MiTCR, run with a Q25 quality threshold and the strictest error-elimination algorithm, handled CDR3 identification, clonotype clustering and error correction. A nonparametric unseen species model using Euler transformation provided a lower-bound estimate of total TCR beta diversity. The public sequencing data were trimmed at Q25 with fastp and processed into clonotypes with MiXCR by TCRdb, which kept only in-frame beta chains. Every CDR3 protein is listed once, alongside the most common genes and DNA of its rows. The V and J calls reflect TCRdb's pipeline rather than the authors' work. This sample lists more than 1,400,000 distinct CDR3 sequences; about 43% were detected once. The ten largest clones represent roughly 8.2% of the sample.

The sequencing input was blood. This chain is built from TRBV25-1 and TRBJ1-5, and perhaps TRBD1 as D gene, on 5 matching bases. The source is a woman younger than 35 in good health. The CDR3 region: CASSPSSGGESNQPQHF. The sequence in DNA is TGTGCCAGCAGTCCCAGCAGTGGGGGTGAGAGCAATCAGCCCCAGCATTTT.